A single sample gave rise to the 17 T cell receptor beta chains below, sequenced in a study of molecular identifiers for immune sequencing clone quantification. Via MiXCR, TCRdb re-called the PCR reads, giving one row per CDR3 protein. The table shows some 41,000 distinct CDR3 sequences, with about 24% occurring only once. Sequenced sample: naive CD8+ T cells from blood, with Jurkat cell RNA spiked in. Subset meaning: FACS-sorted CD8+CD4-CCR7+CD45RA+ naive T cells. Every receptor here comes from a human donor in good health. Some libraries in this study had Jurkat cell RNA spiked in.

At least ten counts were recorded for this clonotype. The rearrangement uses TRBV5-4 and TRBJ2-1; possible D gene TRBD2, 6 bases. CDR3 length: 14 residues. V shed 1 base and J shed 10 bases, with 15 bases lying between them. Germline V gene lookup returns CDR1 SGHNT and CDR2 YYREEE (reference sequence). This CDR3 reads CASSLFGLLREQFF. Written as DNA, the CDR3 is TGTGCCAGCAGCTTGTTTGGACTACTAAGAGAGCAGTTCTTC.

By frequency in the sample, this clonotype is medium-sized (0.01 to 0.1%). The chain has TRBV7-6 and TRBJ2-3; 14 bases agree with TRBD2. This CDR3 is 16 amino acids long. The ends lost 8 bases at V and 1 base at J; junction bases unmatched: 5. Germline CDR1 SGHVS, CDR2 FNYEAQ. CDR3 nucleotides: TGTGCCAGCGGGGGACTAGCGGGAGTAGGCACAGATACGCAGTATTTT. This codes for CASGGLAGVGTDTQYF.

This clonotype was found many times. V and J are TRBV30 and TRBJ2-7; no clear D. The CDR3 runs to 12 residues. Germline CDR1 GTSNPN, CDR2 SVGIG (reference sequence). The germline V and J ends were trimmed by 0 bases and 6 bases, with 9 bases remaining between them. The CDR3 loop is CAWSVQGGEQYF. The CDR3 DNA follows: TGTGCCTGGAGTGTACAAGGCGGCGAGCAGTACTTC.

A remark on this clonotype: This may stem from a read error, because a much larger clone lies one nucleotide away. The rearrangement uses TRBV7-9 and TRBJ1-5; D call uncertain. CDR3 length: 14 residues. Germline V gene data show CDR1 as SEHNR and CDR2 as FQNEAQ (reference sequence). CDR3 protein: CTSSSSTLGQPQHF. DNA for the CDR3: TGTACCAGCAGCTCCTCCACTTTAGGTCAGCCCCAGCATTTT.

Worth noting for this clonotype: A much more abundant neighbour one base away suggests this may be a read error. V and J are TRBV6-6 and TRBJ2-7; D not certain. With 3 bases removed from V and 6 bases from J, the gap between germline ends came to 6 bases. The CDR3 extends over 11 amino acids. Germline V CDR1 and CDR2: MNHNY, SVGAGI (reference sequence). This chain's CDR3 is CASSYSCEQYF. The CDR3 nucleotides read TGTGCCAGCAGTTATAGCTGCGAGCAGTACTTC.

By share, this clonotype counts as medium-sized. The chain uses TRBV28 and TRBJ2-3; no firm D call. Germline values: CDR1 MDHEN, CDR2 SYDVKM. Trimming stripped 5 bases from V and 6 bases from J, with 12 bases between. CDR3 length: 13 amino acids. DNA for the CDR3: TGTGCCAGCAGTCCGTACAGTAGGGATACGCAGTATTTT. As protein: CASSPYSRDTQYF.

The sample holds many counts of this clonotype. The chain combines TRBV9 with TRBJ2-3; D unclear. Germline-derived CDR1 and CDR2 are SGDLS and YYNGEE. CDR3 length equals 15 residues. Trimming pared 2 bases from V and 6 bases from J, leaving 16 bases between. The DNA for the CDR3 is TGTGCCAGCAGCGTGGTGGCCGCCGGCCTGGATACGCAGTATTTT. It codes for CASSVVAAGLDTQYF.

This clonotype came up many times. V and J are TRBV7-9 and TRBJ1-3, with unresolved D. This CDR3 has 16 residues. V was shortened by 5 bases and J by 0 bases, with 14 bases between the two germline ends. Per the germline V gene, CDR1 is SEHNR and CDR2 is FQNEAQ (reference sequence). The CDR3 sequence: CASSPPGPSSGNTIYF. DNA of the CDR3: TGTGCCAGCAGCCCCCCGGGCCCCAGCTCTGGAAACACCATATATTTT.

This chain uses TRBV19 with TRBJ1-5, with D possibly being TRBD1 (5 bases). CDR1 is LNHDA and CDR2 is SQIVND in the germline V gene (reference sequence). V gave up 9 bases and J gave up 4 bases, with 16 bases separating them. This CDR3 is 14 amino acids long. The CDR3 DNA reads as TGTGCCAGAAGGAGCCCAGGGCGGAATCAGCCCCAGCATTTT. This gives the protein CARRSPGRNQPQHF.

This chain uses TRBV6-2 or TRBV6-3 with TRBJ2-7; maybe TRBD2 (6 bases). The V gene lost 0 bases and the J gene lost 1 base, with 16 bases spanning the gap. Germline V gene sequence: CDR1 MNHEY, CDR2 SVGEGT. This CDR3 has 17 amino acids. In DNA form, the CDR3 reads TGTGCCAGCAGTTACTCGATTCTGGTTAGCGGTTCCTACGAGCAGTACTTC. Encoded protein: CASSYSILVSGSYEQYF.

In its sample, this clonotype was seen many times. The gene calls are TRBV7-2 and TRBJ1-1; no clear D. CDR1 is SGHTA and CDR2 is FQGNSA in the germline V gene. The CDR3 is made up of 16 amino acids. The V and J ends lost 5 bases and 3 bases respectively, with 19 bases between them. CDR3 residues: CASSLGFQGGDTEAFF. CDR3 nucleotide sequence: TGTGCCAGCAGCCTCGGGTTTCAAGGCGGCGACACTGAAGCTTTCTTT.

About this clonotype itself: A read error may be the cause here, since a much bigger clone is one base away. Since no conserved phenylalanine or tryptophan closes the CDR3, a read error is the likely cause. The chain carries TRBV20-1 and TRBJ2-7; maybe TRBD2 (6 bases). Germline V lookup: CDR1 DFQATT, CDR2 SNEGSKA (reference sequence). V gave up 5 bases and J gave up 3 bases, with 14 bases separating them. The CDR3 runs 13 residues. This CDR3 is CSAEGRRGYEQYS. The CDR3 DNA reads as TGCAGTGCTGAGGGACGGCGGGGCTACGAGCAGTACTCC.

This clonotype has a count of ten or more. The chain uses TRBV6-2 or TRBV6-3 and TRBJ2-6; no definite D call. Per the germline V gene, CDR1 is MNHEY and CDR2 is SVGEGT. V was shortened by 6 bases and J by 0 bases, with 9 bases between the two germline ends. The CDR3 has 15 amino acids. CDR3 sequence reads: CASSSQDSGANVLTF. CDR3 bases: TGTGCCAGCAGCTCTCAAGACTCTGGGGCCAACGTCCTGACTTTC.

This clonotype was observed at least ten times. The chain couples TRBV6-5 to TRBJ2-7; perhaps TRBD1 as D (6 bases). V was trimmed by 4 bases and J by 5 bases, leaving 15 bases between them. The CDR3 has 14 amino acids. Germline CDR1 and CDR2: MNHEY and SVGAGI. The CDR3 loop is CASSSTGPSDEQYF. CDR3 coding DNA: TGTGCCAGCAGTTCCACAGGGCCCTCGGACGAGCAGTACTTC.

This clonotype was recorded many times. The gene calls are TRBV30 and TRBJ1-1, with D possibly matching TRBD1 (5 bases). Germline V gene lookup returns CDR1 GTSNPN and CDR2 SVGIG (reference sequence). The V and J ends lost 3 bases and 0 bases respectively, with 11 bases between them. This CDR3 region has 14 residues. This CDR3 is CAWRDGTMNTEAFF. As DNA, the CDR3 is TGTGCCTGGAGGGATGGGACCATGAACACTGAAGCTTTCTTT.

This clonotype was picked up many times. The rearrangement uses TRBV7-9 and TRBJ2-7; D gene unclear. V lost 1 base, J lost 0 bases, and 13 bases lay in between. The CDR3 length is 16 residues. Germline V lookup: CDR1 SEHNR, CDR2 FQNEAQ (reference sequence). The CDR3 loop is CASSLVRPAFSYEQYF. CDR3 nucleotides: TGTGCCAGCAGCTTAGTTAGGCCCGCCTTCTCCTACGAGCAGTACTTC.

As to this clonotype: The CDR3 end shows no conserved phenylalanine or tryptophan, and so a read error is likely. The chain carries TRBV5-6 and TRBJ1-1, with TRBD1 matching 7 bases. V dropped 4 bases and J dropped 0; count of bases not matched to a gene: 9. CDR3 length equals 16 residues. Germline values: CDR1 SGHDT, CDR2 YYEEEE. The CDR3 loop reads CASSDPRGFMNTEAFL. CDR3 nucleotides: TGTGCCAGCAGCGATCCCAGGGGGTTCATGAACACTGAAGCTTTCTTA.